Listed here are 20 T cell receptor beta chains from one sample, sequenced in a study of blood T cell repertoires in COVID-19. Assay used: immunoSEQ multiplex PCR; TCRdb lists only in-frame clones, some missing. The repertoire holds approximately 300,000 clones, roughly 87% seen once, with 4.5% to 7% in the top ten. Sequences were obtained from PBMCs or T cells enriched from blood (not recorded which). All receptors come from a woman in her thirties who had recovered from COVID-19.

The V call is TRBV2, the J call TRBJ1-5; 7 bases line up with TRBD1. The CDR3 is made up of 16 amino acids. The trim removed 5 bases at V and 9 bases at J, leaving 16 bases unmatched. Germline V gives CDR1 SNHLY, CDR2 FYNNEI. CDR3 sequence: CASSPPPQGVVWPQHF. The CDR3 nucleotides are TGTGCCAGCAGTCCCCCACCGCAGGGGGTAGTGTGGCCCCAGCATTTT. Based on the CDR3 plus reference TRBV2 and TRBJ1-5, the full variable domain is EPEVTQTPSHQVTQMGQEVILRCVPISNHLYFYWYRQILGQKVEFLVSFYNNEISEKSEIFDDQFSVERPDGSNFTLKIRSTKLEDSAMYFCASSPPPQGVVWPQHFGDGTRLSIL.

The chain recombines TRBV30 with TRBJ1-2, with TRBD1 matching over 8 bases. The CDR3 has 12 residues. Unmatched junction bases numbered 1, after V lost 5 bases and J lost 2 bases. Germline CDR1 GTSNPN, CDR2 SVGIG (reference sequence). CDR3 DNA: TGTGCCTGGGACAGGGGAAACTATGGCTACACCTTC. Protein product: CAWDRGNYGYTF.

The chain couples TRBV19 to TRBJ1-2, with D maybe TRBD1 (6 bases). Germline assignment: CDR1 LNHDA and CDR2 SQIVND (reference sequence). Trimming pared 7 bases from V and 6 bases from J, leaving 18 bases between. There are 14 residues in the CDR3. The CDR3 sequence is CASTLRQGIDGYTF. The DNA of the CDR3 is TGTGCCAGTACCCTACGGCAGGGGATCGATGGCTACACCTTC.

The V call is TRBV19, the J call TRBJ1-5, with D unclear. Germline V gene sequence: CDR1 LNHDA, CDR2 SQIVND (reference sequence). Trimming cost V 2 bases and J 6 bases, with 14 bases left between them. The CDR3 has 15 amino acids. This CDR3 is CASSISEGMVQPQHF. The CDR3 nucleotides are TGTGCCAGTAGTATATCTGAGGGCATGGTTCAGCCCCAGCATTTT.

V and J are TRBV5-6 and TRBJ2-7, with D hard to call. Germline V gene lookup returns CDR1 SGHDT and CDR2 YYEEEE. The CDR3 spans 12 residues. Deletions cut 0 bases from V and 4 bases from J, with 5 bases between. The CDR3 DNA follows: TGTGCCAGCAGCTTGGCTACGTACGAGCAGTACTTC. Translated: CASSLATYEQYF.

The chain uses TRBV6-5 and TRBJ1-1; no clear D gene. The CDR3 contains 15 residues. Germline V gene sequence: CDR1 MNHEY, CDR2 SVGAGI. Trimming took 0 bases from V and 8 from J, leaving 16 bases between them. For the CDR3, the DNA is TGTGCCAGCAGTTACTCGTTATTGTTTGCCGGGGAAGCTTTCTTT. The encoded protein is CASSYSLLFAGEAFF.

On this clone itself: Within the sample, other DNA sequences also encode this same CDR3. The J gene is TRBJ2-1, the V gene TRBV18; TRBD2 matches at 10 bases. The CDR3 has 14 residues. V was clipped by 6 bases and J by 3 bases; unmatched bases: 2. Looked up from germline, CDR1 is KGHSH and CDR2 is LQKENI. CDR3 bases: TGTGCCAGCTCTGAGCGGGGGGGCTACAATGAGCAGTTCTTC. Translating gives CASSERGGYNEQFF.

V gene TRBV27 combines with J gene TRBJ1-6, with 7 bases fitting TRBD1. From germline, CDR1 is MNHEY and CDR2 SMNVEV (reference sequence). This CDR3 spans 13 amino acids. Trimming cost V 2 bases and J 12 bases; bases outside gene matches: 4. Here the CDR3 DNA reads TGTGCCAGCAGTTTAAGGGACAGAGGACCCCTCCACTTT. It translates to CASSLRDRGPLHF.

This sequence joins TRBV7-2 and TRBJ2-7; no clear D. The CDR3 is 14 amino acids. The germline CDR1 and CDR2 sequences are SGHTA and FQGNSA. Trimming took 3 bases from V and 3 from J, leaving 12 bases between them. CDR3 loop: CASSLVPGFYEQYF. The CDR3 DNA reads TGTGCCAGCAGCTTGGTTCCAGGCTTCTACGAGCAGTACTTC.

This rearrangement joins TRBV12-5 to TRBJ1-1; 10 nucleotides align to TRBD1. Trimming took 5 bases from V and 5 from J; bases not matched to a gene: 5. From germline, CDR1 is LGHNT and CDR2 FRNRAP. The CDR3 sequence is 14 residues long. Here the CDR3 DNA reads TGTGCTAGTGGTGCCCGGACAGGGGGAACTGAAGCTTTCTTT. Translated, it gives CASGARTGGTEAFF.

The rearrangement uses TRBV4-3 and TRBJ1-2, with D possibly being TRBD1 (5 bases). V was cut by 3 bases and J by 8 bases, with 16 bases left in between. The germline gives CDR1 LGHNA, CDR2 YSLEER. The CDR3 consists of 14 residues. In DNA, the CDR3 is TGCGCCAGCAGCCAGCGCATAGGCCAGGGAGGCTACACCTTC. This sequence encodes CASSQRIGQGGYTF.

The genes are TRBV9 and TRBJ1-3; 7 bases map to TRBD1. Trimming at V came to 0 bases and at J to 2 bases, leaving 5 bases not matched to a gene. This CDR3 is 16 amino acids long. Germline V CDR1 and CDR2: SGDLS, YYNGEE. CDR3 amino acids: CASSVGGQLTGNTIYF. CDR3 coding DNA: TGTGCCAGCAGCGTAGGGGGACAGCTGACTGGAAACACCATATATTTT.

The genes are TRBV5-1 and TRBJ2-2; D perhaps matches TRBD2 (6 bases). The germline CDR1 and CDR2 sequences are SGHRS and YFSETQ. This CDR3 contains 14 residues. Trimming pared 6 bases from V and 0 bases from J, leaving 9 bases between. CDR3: CASTGLTNTGELFF. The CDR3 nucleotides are TGCGCCAGCACGGGACTTACGAACACCGGGGAGCTGTTTTTT.

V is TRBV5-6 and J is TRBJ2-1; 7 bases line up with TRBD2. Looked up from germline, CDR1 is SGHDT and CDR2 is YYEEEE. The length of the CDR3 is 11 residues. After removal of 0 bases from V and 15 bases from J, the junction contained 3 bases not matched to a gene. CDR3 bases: TGTGCCAGCAGCTTGGCCGGGGGGACGTTCTTC. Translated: CASSLAGGTFF. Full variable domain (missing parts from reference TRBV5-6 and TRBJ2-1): DAGVTQSPTHLIKTRGQQVTLRCSPKSGHDTVSWYQQALGQGPQFIFQYYEEEERQRGNFPDRFSGHQFPNYSSELNVNALLLGDSALYLCASSLAGGTFFGPGTRLTVL.

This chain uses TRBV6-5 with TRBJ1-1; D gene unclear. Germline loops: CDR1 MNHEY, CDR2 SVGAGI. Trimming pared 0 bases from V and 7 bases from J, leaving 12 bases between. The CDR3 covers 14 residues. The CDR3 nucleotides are TGTGCCAGCAGTTACTCCTCCGGGGAGGGTGAAGCTTTCTTT. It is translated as CASSYSSGEGEAFF.

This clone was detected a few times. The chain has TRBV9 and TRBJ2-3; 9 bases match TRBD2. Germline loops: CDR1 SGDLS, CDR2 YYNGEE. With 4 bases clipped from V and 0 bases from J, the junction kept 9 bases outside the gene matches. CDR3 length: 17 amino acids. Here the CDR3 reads CASSSDSTSGSTDTQYF. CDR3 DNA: TGTGCCAGCAGCTCCGATTCCACTAGCGGGAGCACAGATACGCAGTATTTT.

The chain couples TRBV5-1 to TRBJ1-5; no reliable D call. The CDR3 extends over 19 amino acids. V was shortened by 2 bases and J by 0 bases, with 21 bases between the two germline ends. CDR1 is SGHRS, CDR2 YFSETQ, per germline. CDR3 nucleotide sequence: TGCGCCAGCAGCTTCCGATGTGCGATTATCCCGATTAGCAATCAGCCCCAGCATTTT. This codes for CASSFRCAIIPISNQPQHF.

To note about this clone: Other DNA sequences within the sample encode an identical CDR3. The CDR3 loop reads CASSLGRGNEQFF. DNA for the CDR3: TGTGCCAGCAGCCTAGGGAGGGGGAATGAGCAGTTCTTC. The chain couples TRBV12-3 or TRBV12-4 to TRBJ2-1, with D possibly matching TRBD2 (7 bases). The CDR3 totals 13 residues. Trimming left V 6 bases short and J 7 bases short, with 13 bases between.

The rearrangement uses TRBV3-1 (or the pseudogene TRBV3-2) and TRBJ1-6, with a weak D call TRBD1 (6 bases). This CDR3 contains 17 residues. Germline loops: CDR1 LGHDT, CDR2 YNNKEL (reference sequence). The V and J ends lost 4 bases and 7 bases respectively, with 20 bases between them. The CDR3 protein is CASSLNRAGRRNSPLHF. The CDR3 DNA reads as TGTGCCAGCAGCCTTAACAGGGCCGGGCGAAGGAATTCACCCCTCCACTTT.

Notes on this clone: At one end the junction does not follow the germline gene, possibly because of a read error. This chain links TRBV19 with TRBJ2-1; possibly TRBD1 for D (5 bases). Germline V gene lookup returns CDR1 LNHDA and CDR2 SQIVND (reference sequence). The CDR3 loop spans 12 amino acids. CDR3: CASSMIQGRGVF. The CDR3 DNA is TGTGCCAGTAGTATGATTCAGGGAAGAGGCGTCTTC.